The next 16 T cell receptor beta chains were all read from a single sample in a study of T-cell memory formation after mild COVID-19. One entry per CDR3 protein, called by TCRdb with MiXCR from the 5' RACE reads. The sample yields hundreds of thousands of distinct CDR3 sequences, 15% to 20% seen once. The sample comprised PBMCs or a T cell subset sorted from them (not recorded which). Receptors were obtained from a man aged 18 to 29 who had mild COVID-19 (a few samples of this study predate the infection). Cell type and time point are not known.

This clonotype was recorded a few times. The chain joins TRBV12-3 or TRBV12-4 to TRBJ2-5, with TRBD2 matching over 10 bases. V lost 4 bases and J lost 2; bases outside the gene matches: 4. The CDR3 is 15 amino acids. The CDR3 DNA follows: TGTGCCAGCAGTTGGGGTAGCGGGGGGCAAGAGACCCAGTACTTC. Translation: CASSWGSGGQETQYF.

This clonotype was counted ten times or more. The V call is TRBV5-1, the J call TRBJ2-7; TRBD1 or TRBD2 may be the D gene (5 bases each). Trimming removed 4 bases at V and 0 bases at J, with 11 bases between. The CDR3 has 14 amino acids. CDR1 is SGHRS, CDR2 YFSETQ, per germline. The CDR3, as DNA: TGCGCCAGCAGCCTATCAGGGAGCTCCTACGAGCAGTACGTC. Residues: CASSLSGSSYEQYV.

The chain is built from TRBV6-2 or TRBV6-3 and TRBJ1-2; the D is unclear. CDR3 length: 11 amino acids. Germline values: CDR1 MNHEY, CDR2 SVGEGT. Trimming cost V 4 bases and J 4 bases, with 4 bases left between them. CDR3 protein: CASSWAYGYTF. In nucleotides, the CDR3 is TGTGCCAGCAGTTGGGCCTATGGCTACACCTTC.

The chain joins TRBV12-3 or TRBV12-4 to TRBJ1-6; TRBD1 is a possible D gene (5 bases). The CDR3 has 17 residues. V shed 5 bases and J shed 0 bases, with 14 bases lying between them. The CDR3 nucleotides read TGTGCCAGCAGTAGGCGGGACCCGAGCTCCTATAATTCACCCCTCCACTTT. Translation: CASSRRDPSSYNSPLHF.

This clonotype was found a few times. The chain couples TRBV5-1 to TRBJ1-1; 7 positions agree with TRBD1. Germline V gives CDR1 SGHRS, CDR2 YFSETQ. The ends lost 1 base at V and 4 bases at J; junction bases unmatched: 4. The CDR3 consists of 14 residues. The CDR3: CASSLPTGTTEAFF. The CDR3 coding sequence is TGCGCCAGCAGCTTGCCGACAGGGACCACTGAAGCTTTCTTT. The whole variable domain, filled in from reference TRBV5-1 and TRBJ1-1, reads KAGVTQTPRYLIKTRGQQVTLSCSPISGHRSVSWYQQTPGQGLQFLFEYFSETQRNKGNFPGRFSGRQFSNSRSEMNVSTLELGDSALYLCASSLPTGTTEAFFGQGTRLTVV.

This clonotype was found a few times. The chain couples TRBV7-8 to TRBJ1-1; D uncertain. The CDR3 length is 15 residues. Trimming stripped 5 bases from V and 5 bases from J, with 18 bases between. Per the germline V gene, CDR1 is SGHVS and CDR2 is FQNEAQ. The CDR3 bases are TGTGCCAGCAGCCTTTACCAAGGGATGGGTACTGAAGCTTTCTTT. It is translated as CASSLYQGMGTEAFF.

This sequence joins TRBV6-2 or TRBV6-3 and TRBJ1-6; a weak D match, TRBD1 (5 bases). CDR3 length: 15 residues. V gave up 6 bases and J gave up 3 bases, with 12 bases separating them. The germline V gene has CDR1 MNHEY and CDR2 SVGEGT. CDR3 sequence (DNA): TGTGCCAGCAGGAGCCGGGGCCTCTATAATTCACCCCTCCACTTT. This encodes CASRSRGLYNSPLHF.

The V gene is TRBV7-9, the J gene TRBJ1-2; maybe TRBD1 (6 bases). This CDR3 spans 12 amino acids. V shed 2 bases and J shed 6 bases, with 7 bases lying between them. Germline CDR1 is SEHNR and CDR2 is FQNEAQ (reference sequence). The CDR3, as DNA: TGTGCCAGCAGCTTAAACAGGGATGGCTACACCTTC. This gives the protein CASSLNRDGYTF. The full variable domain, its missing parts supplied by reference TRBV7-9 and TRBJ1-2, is DTGVSQNPRHKITKRGQNVTFRCDPISEHNRLYWYRQTLGQGPEFLTYFQNEAQLEKSRLLSDRFSAERPKGSFSTLEIQRTEQGDSAMYLCASSLNRDGYTFGSGTRLTVV.

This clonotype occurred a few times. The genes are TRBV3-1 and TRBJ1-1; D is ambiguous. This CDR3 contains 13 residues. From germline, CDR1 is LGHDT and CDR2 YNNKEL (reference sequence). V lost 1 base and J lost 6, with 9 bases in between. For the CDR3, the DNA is TGTGCCAGCAGCCAAGGAAGCGGGGCTGAAGCTTTCTTT. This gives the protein CASSQGSGAEAFF. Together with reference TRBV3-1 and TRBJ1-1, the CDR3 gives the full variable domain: DTAVSQTPKYLVTQMGNDKSIKCEQNLGHDTMYWYKQDSKKFLKIMFSYNNKELIINETVPNRFSPKSPDKAHLNLHINSLELGDSAVYFCASSQGSGAEAFFGQGTRLTVV.

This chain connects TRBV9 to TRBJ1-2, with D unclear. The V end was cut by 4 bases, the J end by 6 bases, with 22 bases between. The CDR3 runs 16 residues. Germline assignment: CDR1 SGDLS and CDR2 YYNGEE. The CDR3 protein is CASSTRKDGALHGYTF. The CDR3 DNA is TGTGCCAGCAGCACCCGAAAGGACGGAGCACTCCATGGCTACACCTTC.

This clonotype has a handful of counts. Written as DNA, the CDR3 is TGCAGTGCTAGAGAGGGGGGGCACACTGAAGCTTTCTTT. Its protein product is CSAREGGHTEAFF. J is TRBJ1-1 and V is TRBV20-1; a possible D gene is TRBD1 (6 bases). This CDR3 is 13 amino acids long. From germline, CDR1 is DFQATT and CDR2 SNEGSKA (reference sequence). V lost 0 bases and J lost 3, with 8 bases in between.

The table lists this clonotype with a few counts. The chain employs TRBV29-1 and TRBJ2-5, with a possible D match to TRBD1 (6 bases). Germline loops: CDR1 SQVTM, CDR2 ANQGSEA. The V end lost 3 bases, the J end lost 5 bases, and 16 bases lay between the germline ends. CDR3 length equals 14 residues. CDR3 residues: CSVEGGQPAETQYF. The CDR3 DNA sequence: TGCAGCGTTGAGGGCGGACAGCCCGCGGAGACCCAGTACTTC.

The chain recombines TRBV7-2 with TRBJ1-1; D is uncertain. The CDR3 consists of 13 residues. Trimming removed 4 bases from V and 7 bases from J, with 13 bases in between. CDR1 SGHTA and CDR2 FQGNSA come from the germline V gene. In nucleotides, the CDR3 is TGTGCCAGCAGCTCCCCCCGGAGGCTTGAAGCTTTCTTT. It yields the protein CASSSPRRLEAFF.

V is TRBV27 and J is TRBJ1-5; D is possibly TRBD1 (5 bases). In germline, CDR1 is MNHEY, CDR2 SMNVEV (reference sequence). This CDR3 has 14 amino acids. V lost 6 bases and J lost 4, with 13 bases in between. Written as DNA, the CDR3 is TGTGCCAGCAGCCATAGGACAACTAATCAGCCCCAGCATTTT. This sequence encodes CASSHRTTNQPQHF.

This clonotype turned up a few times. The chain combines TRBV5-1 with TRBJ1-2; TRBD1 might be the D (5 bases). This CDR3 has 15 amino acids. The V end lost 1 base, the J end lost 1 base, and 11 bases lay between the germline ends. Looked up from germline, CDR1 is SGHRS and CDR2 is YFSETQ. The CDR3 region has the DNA TGCGCCAGCAGCTTGCCGACAGATTTTAACTATGGCTACACCTTC. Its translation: CASSLPTDFNYGYTF. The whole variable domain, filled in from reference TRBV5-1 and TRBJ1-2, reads KAGVTQTPRYLIKTRGQQVTLSCSPISGHRSVSWYQQTPGQGLQFLFEYFSETQRNKGNFPGRFSGRQFSNSRSEMNVSTLELGDSALYLCASSLPTDFNYGYTFGSGTRLTVV.

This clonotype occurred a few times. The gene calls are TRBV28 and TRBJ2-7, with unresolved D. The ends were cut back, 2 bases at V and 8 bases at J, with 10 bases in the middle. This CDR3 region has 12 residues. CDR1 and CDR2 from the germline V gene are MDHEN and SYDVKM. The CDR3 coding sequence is TGTGCCAGCAGTTTAAACCGGCAGAAGCAGTACGTC. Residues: CASSLNRQKQYV.